Listed below are T cell receptor beta chains from one sample, sequenced in a study of radiotherapy plus CTLA-4 blockade in lung cancer. Produced via immunoSEQ multiplex PCR; TCRdb's table is partial and in-frame only. The sample has under 25,000 clones; around 72% are singletons. The source was peripheral blood, collected from a patient treated with radiotherapy plus ipilimumab. The source of these receptors is a human donor with non-small cell lung cancer who had stable disease on radiotherapy plus ipilimumab. The CDR3 runs from the conserved cysteine through the conserved F or W. A D gene is named only where the DNA matches it firmly. The size entry is marked missing in some rows and otherwise reads once, few, many or a size class.

clone_size | j_call | d_call | v_call | cdr3_aa | cdr3_nt
few | TRBJ2-7 | TRBD2 | TRBV28 | CASSYSPRASGREVEYF | TGTGCCAGCAGTTATTCCCCCCGAGCTAGCGGGAGGGAGGTGGAGTACTTC
once | TRBJ2-7 | TRBD2 | TRBV5-4 | CASSFRTGGRSYEQYF | TGTGCCAGCAGCTTTCGGACGGGAGGGCGGTCCTACGAGCAGTACTTC
. | TRBJ2-2 | . | TRBV19 | CASTRLRGRGTGELFF | TGTGCCAGTACCCGATTGAGGGGGAGGGGCACCGGGGAGCTGTTTTTT
. | TRBJ2-2 | . | TRBV19 | CASSIRQMNTGELFF | TGTGCCAGTAGTATACGGCAGATGAACACCGGGGAGCTGTTTTTT
. | TRBJ2-4 | TRBD1 | TRBV19 | CASSTGGRGIENIQYF | TGTGCCAGTAGTACAGGGGGCCGGGGTATAGAAAACATTCAGTACTTC
once | TRBJ2-3 | . | TRBV20-1 | CSAITGATQYF | TGCAGTGCTATCACGGGAGCTACGCAGTATTTT
. | TRBJ2-3 | . | TRBV27 | CASSLSGQAFGRGTQYF | TGTGCCAGCAGTTTATCGGGGCAGGCCTTCGGGCGGGGTACGCAGTATTTT
. | TRBJ1-3 | . | TRBV28 | CASSLPLPGNTIYF | TGTGCCAGCAGTTTGCCCCTTCCAGGAAACACCATATATTTT
. | TRBJ2-7 | TRBD2 | TRBV28 | CASSFGGGDEQYF | TGTGCCAGCAGTTTTGGGGGAGGGGACGAGCAGTACTTC
. | TRBJ2-5 | . | TRBV11-3 | CASSLAGGGETQYF | TGTGCCAGCAGCTTAGCCGGGGGCGGGGAGACCCAGTACTTC
. | TRBJ1-2 | . | TRBV6-1 | CASSVPDGYGYTF | TGTGCCAGCAGTGTCCCCGACGGATATGGCTACACCTTC
. | TRBJ1-2 | . | TRBV30 | CAWSVTGTTYGYTF | TGTGCCTGGAGTGTCACCGGGACAACCTACGGCTACACCTTC
. | TRBJ2-5 | . | TRBV19 | CASNRDSGETQYF | TGTGCCAGTAACCGGGACTCCGGGGAGACCCAGTACTTC
. | TRBJ1-4 | . | TRBV11-2 | CASSSLGFGWAKLFF | TGTGCCAGCAGCTCGTTAGGGTTCGGGTGGGCAAAACTGTTTTTT
once | TRBJ2-1 | . | TRBV6-5 | CASSYSTAYNEQFF | TGTGCCAGCAGTTACTCGACTGCATACAATGAGCAGTTCTTC
. | TRBJ2-7 | TRBD2 | TRBV6-5 | CASSQGSGIRYEQYF | TGTGCCAGCAGCCAGGGTAGCGGGATAAGGTACGAGCAGTACTTC
. | TRBJ2-1 | . | TRBV6-1 | CASSVTYNEQFF | TGTGCCAGCAGTGTAACTTACAATGAGCAGTTCTTC
. | TRBJ1-1 | . | TRBV11-2 | CASSPKVGGSNTEAFF | TGTGCCAGCAGCCCAAAGGTCGGGGGATCAAACACTGAAGCTTTCTTT
. | TRBJ2-3 | . | TRBV11-1 | CASSSRSAGSTDTQYF | TGTGCCAGCAGCTCTCGATCTGCGGGGTCCACAGATACGCAGTATTTT
once | TRBJ2-7 | . | TRBV7-9 | CASSAAVDSEQYF | TGTGCCAGCAGTGCCGCCGTGGATTCCGAGCAGTACTTC
. | TRBJ2-7 | TRBD1 | TRBV7-6 | CASSLGTDQGEQYF | TGTGCCAGCAGCCTCGGGACAGACCAGGGCGAGCAGTACTTC
. | TRBJ1-5 | . | TRBV2 | CASNNGGFGGQPQHF | TGTGCCAGCAACAATGGGGGCTTCGGGGGTCAGCCCCAGCATTTT
. | TRBJ2-7 | . | TRBV20-1 | CSAGRSYEQYF | TGCAGTGCGGGAAGGTCCTACGAGCAGTACTTC
. | TRBJ2-7 | TRBD1 | TRBV5-1 | CASRNKGQGPYEQYF | TGCGCCAGCAGGAATAAGGGACAGGGACCCTACGAGCAGTACTTC
. | TRBJ2-7 | . | TRBV14 | CASSQDHLRSIREQYF | TGTGCCAGCAGCCAAGATCATCTCAGGTCGATACGCGAGCAGTACTTC
. | TRBJ2-1 | TRBD2 | TRBV6-1 | CASNRGTSGRDEQFF | TGTGCCAGCAATAGGGGGACTAGCGGGAGGGATGAGCAGTTCTTC
. | TRBJ1-5 | TRBD1 | TRBV19 | CASRDRGTYSNQPQHF | TGTGCCAGTAGGGACAGGGGTACATATAGCAATCAGCCCCAGCATTTT
once | TRBJ2-5 | TRBD2 | TRBV19 | CASSTTSGYGLTQYF | TGTGCCAGTAGTACGACTAGCGGCTACGGATTGACCCAGTACTTC
. | TRBJ1-2 | TRBD1 | TRBV28 | CASSSGQGNSPWGYTF | TGTGCCAGCAGTTCCGGACAGGGCAACTCCCCCTGGGGCTACACCTTC
medium-sized | TRBJ1-1 | . | TRBV6-6 | CASSDTSGFRTEAFF | TGTGCCAGCAGTGACACATCAGGGTTTCGGACTGAAGCTTTCTTT
. | TRBJ1-1 | . | TRBV29-1 | CSVESGRANTEAFF | TGCAGCGTTGAAAGCGGCAGGGCGAACACTGAAGCTTTCTTT
. | TRBJ2-7 | TRBD1 | TRBV6-1 | CASSEVGGQGHEQYF | TGTGCCAGCAGTGAAGTCGGTGGACAGGGCCACGAGCAGTACTTC
. | TRBJ1-1 | . | TRBV19 | CASRTVGGGGTEAFF | TGTGCCAGTAGAACGGTCGGGGGCGGGGGGACTGAAGCTTTCTTT
. | TRBJ2-5 | TRBD2 | TRBV20-1 | CSAGTKETQYF | TGCAGTGCGGGGACTAAGGAGACCCAGTACTTC
. | TRBJ2-1 | . | TRBV21-1 | CASSTTDGSSVILCRDEQFF | TGTGCCAGCAGCACCACTGACGGGTCTAGCGTGATACTTTGTAGGGATGAGCAGTTCTTC
. | TRBJ2-1 | TRBD2 | TRBV7-3 | CASSLSSGRANEQFF | TGTGCCAGCAGCTTATCTAGCGGGAGGGCCAATGAGCAGTTCTTC
once | TRBJ2-1 | . | TRBV5-1 | CASSDPGESYNEQFF | TGCGCCAGCAGCGATCCTGGAGAGTCCTACAATGAGCAGTTCTTC
. | TRBJ1-4 | . | TRBV5-5 | CASSLDPGPNEKLFF | TGTGCCAGCAGCTTGGATCCGGGGCCCAATGAAAAACTGTTTTTT
. | TRBJ1-1 | . | TRBV19 | CASSMRELTEAFF | TGTGCCAGTAGTATGCGGGAGCTCACTGAAGCTTTCTTT
. | TRBJ2-7 | TRBD2 | TRBV5-1 | CASSLGGSAGVREQYF | TGCGCCAGCAGCTTGGGAGGGTCAGCGGGAGTACGCGAGCAGTACTTC
. | TRBJ1-5 | . | TRBV6-1 | CASSEARQVNQPQHF | TGTGCCAGCAGTGAAGCAAGACAGGTGAATCAGCCCCAGCATTTT
. | TRBJ2-3 | . | TRBV7-9 | CASSQSGAPTDTQYF | TGTGCCAGCAGCCAAAGCGGAGCCCCCACAGATACGCAGTATTTT
once | TRBJ2-7 | . | TRBV6-1 | CASNYREGSYEQYF | TGTGCCAGCAATTACAGGGAGGGCTCCTACGAGCAGTACTTC
. | TRBJ1-4 | . | TRBV28 | CASSLQGSGNEKLFF | TGTGCCAGCAGTTTACAGGGCAGTGGAAATGAAAAACTGTTTTTT
. | TRBJ2-7 | TRBD1 | TRBV19 | CASSSLGQGYRGSYEQYF | TGTGCCAGTAGTTCGTTGGGACAGGGATATCGGGGCTCCTACGAGCAGTACTTC
. | TRBJ2-2 | . | TRBV5-6 | CASSLEFYTGELFF | TGTGCCAGCAGCTTGGAGTTCTACACCGGGGAGCTGTTTTTT
. | TRBJ2-5 | . | TRBV30 | CDPRRETQYF | TGTGATCCAAGGAGGGAGACCCAGTACTTC
few | TRBJ1-2 | . | TRBV4-1 | CASSQPFQKQNYGYTF | TGCGCCAGCAGCCAACCATTCCAAAAGCAGAACTATGGCTACACCTTC
. | TRBJ1-5 | . | TRBV28 | CASSPTGFGNQPQHF | TGTGCCAGCAGCCCAACAGGGTTTGGCAATCAGCCCCAGCATTTT
. | TRBJ1-4 | . | TRBV28 | CASSRPGPHNEKLFF | TGTGCCAGCAGTCGTCCGGGTCCTCATAATGAAAAACTGTTTTTT
. | TRBJ2-2 | TRBD1 | TRBV9 | CASSVTGGSGELFF | TGTGCCAGCAGCGTAACAGGGGGATCCGGGGAGCTGTTTTTT
. | TRBJ2-3 | . | TRBV7-2 | CASSRRGGGGADTQYF | TGTGCCAGCAGCCGCAGGGGAGGCGGTGGGGCAGATACGCAGTATTTT
. | TRBJ2-1 | TRBD2 | TRBV13 | CASSSTLAGEPYNEQFF | TGTGCCAGCAGCTCCACCCTAGCGGGAGAACCCTACAATGAGCAGTTCTTC
. | TRBJ1-1 | TRBD1 | TRBV5-6 | CASSSLMDRGGTEAFF | TGTGCCAGCAGCTCCCTAATGGACAGGGGCGGAACTGAAGCTTTCTTT
. | TRBJ2-7 | TRBD2 | TRBV2 | CATTTSGGYEQYF | TGTGCCACTACCACTAGCGGGGGTTACGAGCAGTACTTC
. | TRBJ2-3 | TRBD1 | TRBV28 | CASSPVDRVEGPDTQYF | TGTGCCAGCAGTCCCGTGGACAGGGTGGAGGGGCCAGATACGCAGTATTTT
. | TRBJ1-4 | . | TRBV21-1 | CASSKGGQGRDNEKLFF | TGTGCCAGCAGCAAAGGGGGACAGGGGCGTGATAATGAAAAACTGTTTTTT